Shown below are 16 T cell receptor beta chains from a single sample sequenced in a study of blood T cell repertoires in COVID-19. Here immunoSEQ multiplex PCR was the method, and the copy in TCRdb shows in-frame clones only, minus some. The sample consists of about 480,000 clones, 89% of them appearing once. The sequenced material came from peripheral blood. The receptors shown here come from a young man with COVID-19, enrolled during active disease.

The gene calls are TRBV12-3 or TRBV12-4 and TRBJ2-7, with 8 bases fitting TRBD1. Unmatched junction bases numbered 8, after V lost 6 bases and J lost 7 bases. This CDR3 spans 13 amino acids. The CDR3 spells CASRDRAPGEQYF. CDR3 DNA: TGTGCCAGCAGGGACAGGGCCCCCGGTGAGCAGTACTTC.

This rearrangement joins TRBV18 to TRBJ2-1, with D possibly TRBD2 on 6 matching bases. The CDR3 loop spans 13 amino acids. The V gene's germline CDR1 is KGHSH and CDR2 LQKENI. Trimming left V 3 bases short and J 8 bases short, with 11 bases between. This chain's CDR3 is CASSPNPSDEQFF. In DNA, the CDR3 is TGTGCCAGCTCACCGAATCCTAGCGATGAGCAGTTCTTC.

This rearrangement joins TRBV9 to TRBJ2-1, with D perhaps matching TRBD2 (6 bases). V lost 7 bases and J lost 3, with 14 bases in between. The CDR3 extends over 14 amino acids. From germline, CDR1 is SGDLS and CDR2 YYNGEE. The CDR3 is CASSREPHYNEQFF. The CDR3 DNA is TGTGCCAGCTCCCGGGAGCCCCACTACAATGAGCAGTTCTTC.

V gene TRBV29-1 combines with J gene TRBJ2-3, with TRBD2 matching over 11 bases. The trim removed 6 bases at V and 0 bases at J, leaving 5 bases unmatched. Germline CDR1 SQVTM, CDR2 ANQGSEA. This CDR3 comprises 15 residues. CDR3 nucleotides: TGCAGCGTCCTGACTAGCGGGGCTAGCACAGATACGCAGTATTTT. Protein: CSVLTSGASTDTQYF.

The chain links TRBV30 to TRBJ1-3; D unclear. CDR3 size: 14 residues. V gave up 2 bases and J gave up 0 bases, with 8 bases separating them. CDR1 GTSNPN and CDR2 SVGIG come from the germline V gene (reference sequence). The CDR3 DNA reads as TGTGCCTGGAGTAAACTTTACTCTGGAAACACCATATATTTT. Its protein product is CAWSKLYSGNTIYF.

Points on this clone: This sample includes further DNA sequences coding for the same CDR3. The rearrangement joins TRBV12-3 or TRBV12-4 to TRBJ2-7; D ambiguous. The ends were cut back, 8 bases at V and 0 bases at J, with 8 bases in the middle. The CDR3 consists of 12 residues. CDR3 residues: CASSGDSYEQYF. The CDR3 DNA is TGTGCCAGCTCGGGTGACTCCTACGAGCAGTACTTC.

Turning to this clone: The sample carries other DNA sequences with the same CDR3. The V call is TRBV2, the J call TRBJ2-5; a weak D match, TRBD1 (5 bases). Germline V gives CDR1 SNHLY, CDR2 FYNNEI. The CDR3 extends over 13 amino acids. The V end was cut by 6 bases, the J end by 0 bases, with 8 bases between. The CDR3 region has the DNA TGTGCCAGCAGGCGACAGTACCAAGAGACCCAGTACTTC. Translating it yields CASRRQYQETQYF. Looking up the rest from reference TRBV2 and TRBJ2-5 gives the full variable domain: EPEVTQTPSHQVTQMGQEVILRCVPISNHLYFYWYRQILGQKVEFLVSFYNNEISEKSEIFDDQFSVERPDGSNFTLKIRSTKLEDSAMYFCASRRQYQETQYFGPGTRLLVL.

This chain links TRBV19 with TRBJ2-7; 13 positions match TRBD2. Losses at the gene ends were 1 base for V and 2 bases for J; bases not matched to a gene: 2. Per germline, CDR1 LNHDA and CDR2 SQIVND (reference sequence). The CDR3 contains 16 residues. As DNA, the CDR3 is TGTGCCAGTAGTATAGGGACTAGCGGGAGAGCCTACGAGCAGTACTTC. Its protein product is CASSIGTSGRAYEQYF. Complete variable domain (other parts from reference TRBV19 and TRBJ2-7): DGGITQSPKYLFRKEGQNVTLSCEQNLNHDAMYWYRQDPGQGLRLIYYSQIVNDFQKGDIAEGYSVSREKKESFPLTVTSAQKNPTAFYLCASSIGTSGRAYEQYFGPGTRLTVT.

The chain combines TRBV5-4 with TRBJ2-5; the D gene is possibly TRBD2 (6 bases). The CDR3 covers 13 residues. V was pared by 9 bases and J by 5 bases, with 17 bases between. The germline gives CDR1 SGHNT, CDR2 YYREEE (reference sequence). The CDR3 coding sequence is TGTGCCACCGGGGGACCGTCTGGCGAGACCCAGTACTTC. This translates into CATGGPSGETQYF.

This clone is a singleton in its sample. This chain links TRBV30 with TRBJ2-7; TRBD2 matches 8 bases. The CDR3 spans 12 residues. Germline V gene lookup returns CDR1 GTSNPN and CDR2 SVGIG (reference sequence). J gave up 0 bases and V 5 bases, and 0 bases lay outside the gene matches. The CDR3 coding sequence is TGTGCCTGGGGACTAGCCTCCTACGAGCAGTACTTC. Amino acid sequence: CAWGLASYEQYF.

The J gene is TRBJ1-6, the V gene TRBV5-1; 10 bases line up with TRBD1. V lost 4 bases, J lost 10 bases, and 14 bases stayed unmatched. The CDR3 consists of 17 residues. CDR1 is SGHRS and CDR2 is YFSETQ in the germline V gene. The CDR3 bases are TGCGCCAGCAGCCTGGGACAGGGGCAAGGAGGAGTCTCACCCCTCCACTTT. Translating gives CASSLGQGQGGVSPLHF.

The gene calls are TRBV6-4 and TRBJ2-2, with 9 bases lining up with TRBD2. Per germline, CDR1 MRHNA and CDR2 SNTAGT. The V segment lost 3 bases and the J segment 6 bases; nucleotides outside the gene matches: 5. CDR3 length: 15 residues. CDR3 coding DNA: TGTGCCAGCAGTGAGGGACTAGCCTTGGCCGGGGAGCTGTTTTTT. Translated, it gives CASSEGLALAGELFF.

In nucleotides, the CDR3 is TGTGCCAGCACCCTGACTAGCCCCAGCACCGGGGAGCTGTTTTTT. Protein sequence: CASTLTSPSTGELFF. This chain links TRBV28 with TRBJ2-2; 7 positions match TRBD2. The germline CDR1 and CDR2 sequences are MDHEN and SYDVKM. There are 15 residues in the CDR3. The ends lost 7 bases at V and 4 bases at J; junction bases unmatched: 9.

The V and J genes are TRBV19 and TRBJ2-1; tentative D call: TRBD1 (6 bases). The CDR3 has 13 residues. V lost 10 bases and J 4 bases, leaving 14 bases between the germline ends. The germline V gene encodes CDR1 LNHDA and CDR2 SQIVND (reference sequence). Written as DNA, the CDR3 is TGTGCCACCCAGGGGAGCTTTTACAATGAGCAGTTCTTC. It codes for CATQGSFYNEQFF.

CDR3 sequence reads: CASSQALLARNEQFF. CDR3 DNA: TGTGCCAGCAGCCAAGCGCTCCTAGCCCGCAATGAGCAGTTCTTC. V is TRBV14 and J is TRBJ2-1; D possibly corresponds to TRBD2 (5 bases). The germline gives CDR1 SGHDN, CDR2 FVKESK. This CDR3 is built from 15 residues. Trimming left V 1 base short and J 6 bases short, with 13 bases between.

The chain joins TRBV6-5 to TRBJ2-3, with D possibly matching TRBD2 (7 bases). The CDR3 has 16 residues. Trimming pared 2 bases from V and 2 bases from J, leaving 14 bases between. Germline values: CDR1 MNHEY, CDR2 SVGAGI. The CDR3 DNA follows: TGTGCCAGCAGTTACAGGGCGGGGGCGAACACAGATACGCAGTATTTT. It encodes CASSYRAGANTDTQYF.